These 20 T cell receptor beta chains were sequenced from one sample in a study of blood T cells in healthy people across ages. Alongside a J-beta primer mix, a sample-barcoded 5' primer served in a second PCR lasting about 6 to 11 cycles. In TCRdb, the 5' RACE reads were re-called with MiXCR into one record per CDR3 protein. The profile shows some 1.4 million distinct CDR3 sequences, 42% of them singletons. Sequenced sample: blood. These receptors originate from a woman between 18 and 29 years old in good health.

The genes are TRBV9 and TRBJ2-1, with D tentatively TRBD2 (6 bases). The germline CDR1 and CDR2 sequences are SGDLS and YYNGEE. The CDR3 is 15 residues long. Trimming cost V 2 bases and J 6 bases, with 15 bases left between them. CDR3 protein: CASSVVASEFNEQFF. The CDR3 nucleotides read TGTGCCAGCAGCGTGGTCGCTAGCGAGTTCAATGAGCAGTTCTTC.

The rearrangement links TRBV28 to TRBJ2-5; 9 positions match TRBD2. The J call may be faulty, since TRBJ2-4 better matches the DNA end. This CDR3 comprises 15 residues. The germline V gene has CDR1 MDHEN and CDR2 SYDVKM. The CDR3 nucleotides are TGTGCCAGCCTCCCCACGCGGGGGGGGTGGAACATTCAGTACTTC. Translation: CASLPTRGGWNIQYF.

The chain carries TRBV6-1 and TRBJ2-3; D might be TRBD1 or TRBD2, each matching 6 bases. There are 14 residues in the CDR3. In germline, CDR1 is MNHNS, CDR2 SASEGT. The ends were cut back, 3 bases at V and 8 bases at J, with 15 bases in the middle. CDR3 coding DNA: TGTGCCAGCAGTGACGGGACGGGGGCTGGTACGCAGTATTTT. This encodes CASSDGTGAGTQYF.

This clonotype has only a few counts. One end of the junction is discordant with germline, which a read error may explain. The V gene is TRBV27, the J gene TRBJ1-2; D uncertain. The CDR3 has 15 amino acids. Germline-derived CDR1 and CDR2 are MNHEY and SMNVEV (reference sequence). CDR3 amino acids: CASSQELRGNYGCTF. The CDR3 coding sequence is TGTGCCAGCAGCCAAGAGCTGCGGGGTAACTATGGCTGCACCTTC.

This sequence joins TRBV5-1 and TRBJ2-7, with D tentatively TRBD1 (5 bases). Trimming took off 0 bases at V and 7 bases at J, with 11 bases between the two ends. This CDR3 is built from 13 residues. Germline CDR1 is SGHRS and CDR2 is YFSETQ. The CDR3 sequence is CASSLEGLGEQYF. The CDR3, as DNA: TGCGCCAGCAGCTTGGAGGGGCTGGGGGAGCAGTACTTC.

This clonotype was seen a few times. The chain uses TRBV6-5 and TRBJ1-4; D is ambiguous. V dropped 0 bases and J dropped 7 bases, with 9 bases sitting between them. This CDR3 has 14 amino acids. The germline V gene encodes CDR1 MNHEY and CDR2 SVGAGI. CDR3: CASSYSEGGEKLFF. CDR3 nucleotides: TGTGCCAGCAGTTACTCGGAGGGTGGTGAAAAACTGTTTTTT.

The rearrangement joins TRBV20-1 to TRBJ1-5; D is uncertain. The V and J ends lost 3 bases and 2 bases respectively, with 8 bases between them. In germline, CDR1 is DFQATT, CDR2 SNEGSKA (reference sequence). This CDR3 is built from 13 residues. The CDR3 sequence is CSASPGGNQPQHF. The CDR3, as DNA: TGCAGTGCTAGCCCCGGAGGCAATCAGCCCCAGCATTTT.

This clonotype came up a few times. This chain joins TRBV3-1 and TRBJ2-3; 12 bases are a match to TRBD2. CDR3 length: 17 amino acids. Germline assignment: CDR1 LGHDT and CDR2 YNNKEL (reference sequence). V was clipped by 2 bases and J by 3 bases; unmatched bases: 6. CDR3 DNA sequence: TGTGCCAGCAGCCAACGAACTAGCGGGAGGTTGACAGATACGCAGTATTTT. It yields the protein CASSQRTSGRLTDTQYF.

The rearrangement joins TRBV6-1 to TRBJ2-6; 9 positions match TRBD1. The J segment lost 0 bases and the V segment lost 10 bases, leaving 13 bases of the junction unmatched. Germline CDR1 is MNHNS and CDR2 is SASEGT. The CDR3 totals 18 residues. For the CDR3, the DNA is TGTGCCACGACCCCCGGGACAGGGTTTTACTCTGGGGCCAACGTCCTGACTTTC. It codes for CATTPGTGFYSGANVLTF.

In this sample, this clonotype turned up a few times. The chain links TRBV10-3 to TRBJ2-1; no reliable D call. The germline V gene encodes CDR1 ENHRY and CDR2 SYGVKD. The CDR3 spans 12 residues. The V end was cut by 3 bases, the J end by 5 bases, with 5 bases between. The DNA for the CDR3 is TGTGCCATCAGTGAACAGAACAATGAGCAGTTCTTC. It yields the protein CAISEQNNEQFF.

V usage is TRBV6-1 and J usage is TRBJ1-2; 7 bases line up with TRBD1. Per the germline V gene, CDR1 is MNHNS and CDR2 is SASEGT. J gave up 7 bases and V 3 bases, and 8 bases lay outside the gene matches. The CDR3 covers 14 residues. The CDR3 sequence: CASSEEGTVGGYTF. The CDR3 DNA sequence: TGTGCCAGCAGTGAGGAAGGGACAGTCGGTGGCTACACCTTC.

The chain is built from TRBV7-9 and TRBJ2-3, with a tentative D call TRBD1 (5 bases). The germline V gene has CDR1 SEHNR and CDR2 FQNEAQ (reference sequence). This CDR3 is built from 13 residues. V gave up 1 base and J gave up 8 bases, with 10 bases separating them. This CDR3 is CASSLGRDGTQYF. For the CDR3, the DNA is TGTGCCAGCAGCTTAGGCAGGGATGGTACGCAGTATTTT.

The chain has TRBV3-1 and TRBJ2-5, with 7 bases that match TRBD1. V lost 2 bases and J lost 1; bases outside the gene matches: 4. The CDR3 consists of 15 residues. Germline CDR1 is LGHDT and CDR2 is YNNKEL (reference sequence). As DNA, the CDR3 is TGTGCCAGCAGCCAACCGGACAGGACCCAAGAGACCCAGTACTTC. Protein: CASSQPDRTQETQYF.

The chain uses TRBV6-2 or TRBV6-3 and TRBJ2-5; the D is unclear. Germline-derived CDR1 and CDR2 are MNHEY and SVGEGT. This CDR3 region has 11 residues. The ends were cut back, 11 bases at V and 0 bases at J, with 7 bases in the middle. The CDR3 here is CALGYQETQYF. The CDR3, as DNA: TGTGCCCTGGGGTACCAAGAGACCCAGTACTTC.

This clonotype was counted a few times. V gene TRBV20-1 combines with J gene TRBJ2-3; no clear D. From germline, CDR1 is DFQATT and CDR2 SNEGSKA (reference sequence). V lost 4 bases and J 5 bases, leaving 13 bases between the germline ends. CDR3 length: 13 amino acids. The CDR3 nucleotides are TGCAGTGCTACCGGTCCAACCGGAGATACGCAGTATTTT. Translation: CSATGPTGDTQYF.

V usage is TRBV28 and J usage is TRBJ2-2; 8 bases align to TRBD1. V lost 4 bases to trimming and J lost 0 bases; unmatched junction nucleotides: 7. The CDR3 is 17 amino acids. Germline V gene lookup returns CDR1 MDHEN and CDR2 SYDVKM. The CDR3 here is CASSSNRGFANTGELFF. The CDR3 coding sequence is TGTGCCAGCAGTTCCAACAGGGGGTTCGCGAACACCGGGGAGCTGTTTTTT.

The rearrangement uses TRBV25-1 and TRBJ2-2; the D gene is possibly TRBD2 (7 bases). V was clipped by 6 bases and J by 5 bases, with 19 bases between them. This CDR3 contains 16 residues. The germline CDR1 and CDR2 sequences are MGHDK and SYGVNS. This CDR3 reads CASSVGLAGATGELFF. The CDR3 region has the DNA TGTGCCAGCAGCGTGGGCCTGGCGGGGGCAACCGGGGAGCTGTTTTTT.

This clonotype occurred a few times. CDR3 protein: CSARGTERYEQYF. CDR3 in DNA: TGCAGTGCTAGGGGCACAGAACGCTACGAGCAGTACTTC. The V gene is TRBV20-1, the J gene TRBJ2-7, with unresolved D. The length of the CDR3 is 13 residues. Germline V lookup: CDR1 DFQATT, CDR2 SNEGSKA (reference sequence). V was trimmed by 3 bases and J by 3 bases, leaving 12 bases between them.

This clonotype was observed a handful of times. The V gene is TRBV28, the J gene TRBJ2-3, with 7 bases fitting TRBD2. The CDR3 extends over 14 amino acids. The V gene's germline CDR1 is MDHEN and CDR2 SYDVKM. V shed 6 bases, J shed 5 bases, and the junction held 8 bases outside the gene matches. This CDR3 reads CASSLTSGGDTQYF. The DNA of the CDR3 is TGTGCCAGCAGCTTAACTTCGGGAGGAGATACGCAGTATTTT.

This rearrangement joins TRBV20-1 to TRBJ2-3, with 9 bases matching TRBD1. Germline-derived CDR1 and CDR2 are DFQATT and SNEGSKA (reference sequence). The CDR3 sequence is 15 residues long. J was trimmed by 3 bases and V by 2 bases; bases with no gene match: 6. The DNA for the CDR3 is TGCAGTGCTAGAAACTGGGGACAGGGAACAGATACGCAGTATTTT. It yields the protein CSARNWGQGTDTQYF.